A selection of T cell receptor beta chains follows, all from one sample in a study of T cells in tuberculosis. Using immunoSEQ multiplex PCR, the repertoire was profiled, and TCRdb retains in-frame clones only, with some absent. The sample gives more than 35,000 clones, over 90% of which show up once; about 7.5% is in the top ten. The sample comprised PBMCs. Receptor source: a donor aged 10-29 years with latent tuberculosis or without tuberculosis infection. The CDR3 runs from the conserved cysteine through the conserved F or W. The order of the fields is V gene, clone size, CDR3 protein. Size tells how often a clone was seen (once, few, many) or the class of an expanded clone, and some rows leave it out.

>TRBV9|.
CASSVSSRGLAGFNSYNEQFF
>TRBV6-4|.
CASSPSLGSTEAFF
>TRBV11-2|.
CASSLAAGGLNEQFF
>TRBV5-6|.
CASSLGTAEIDGNTIYF
>TRBV5-1|.
CASSLGASGYGYTF
>TRBV18|.
CASSPPQVSRGYTF
>TRBV9|.
CASSPTVASASYEQYF
>TRBV2|.
CASSGAGTDNSPLHF
>TRBV10-2|.
CACRAHNQPQHF
>TRBV5-4|.
CASSPEAGVPTGELFF
>TRBV2|.
CASSDSLRGKFHYGYTF
>TRBV5-8|.
CASSYDGTGPTSGAADTQYF
>TRBV27|.
CASSYSLGGEGGYTF
>TRBV7-2|.
CASGPWGGAWHEQFF
>TRBV9|.
CASSVGGHLYEQYF
>TRBV7-2|.
CASSLFPTSGGPDTQYF
>TRBV30|few
CAWSEADRYQPQHF
>TRBV5-1|.
CASSWTGQGNYGYTF
>TRBV6-6|.
CASSSLLGGTDTQYF
>TRBV19|.
CASMGQNNSPLHF
>TRBV19|.
CASSIQMNTEAFF
>TRBV16|.
CASSQAQGREQYF
>TRBV4-2|.
CASSPGTGGAGGANVLTF
>TRBV7-9|.
CASSLFLNSANEKLFF
>TRBV2|.
CASSEGLVPDTQYF
>TRBV4-2|.
CASSQTGTGNTIYF
>TRBV19|.
CASSPSPGHLSNQPQHF
>TRBV19|.
CASRRQGADSNYGYTF